The 32 T cell receptor beta chains listed next were all sequenced from one sample in a study of T cell repertoires in cytomegalovirus infection. Via MiXCR, TCRdb re-called the reads, giving one row per CDR3 protein. The sample records 450,000 to 600,000 distinct CDR3 sequences, 30% to 40% being singletons. Their recognized antigens are unknown. The sequencing used cultured PBMCs, collected from culture after CMV antigen stimulation. The receptor source for this set is a human donor in good health (CMV status not recorded). Some clones in this sample may be carry-over from other donors' samples.

This clonotype appeared a few times. The V call is TRBV20-1, the J call TRBJ2-7, with a weak D call TRBD2 (6 bases). The CDR3 totals 15 residues. Trimming removed 3 bases from V and 4 bases from J, with 19 bases in between. From germline, CDR1 is DFQATT and CDR2 SNEGSKA (reference sequence). CDR3 protein: CSARVWEARRYEQYF. CDR3 nucleotide sequence: TGCAGTGCTAGGGTATGGGAGGCACGACGATACGAGCAGTACTTC.

The rearrangement links TRBV29-1 to TRBJ2-1, with 12 bases identical to TRBD2. Germline V gives CDR1 SQVTM, CDR2 ANQGSEA. The CDR3 is 13 amino acids. V dropped 6 bases and J dropped 4; count of bases not matched to a gene: 1. DNA of the CDR3: TGCAGCGTCCTAGCGGGAGGGTACAATGAGCAGTTCTTC. It translates to CSVLAGGYNEQFF.

The chain combines TRBV10-3 with TRBJ2-3; D uncertain. Germline V lookup: CDR1 ENHRY, CDR2 SYGVKD. The CDR3 spans 13 residues. Trimming shortened V by 10 bases and J by 5 bases, and 16 bases separated the two germline ends. The CDR3 bases are TGTGCCAGCGCAACACGGACCGGAGATACGCAGTATTTT. This codes for CASATRTGDTQYF.

The chain couples TRBV7-6 to TRBJ2-2; D is unclear. The CDR3 spans 15 residues. Between the trimmed V and J ends, which lost 0 bases and 4 bases, there was a span of 9 bases. The germline V gene has CDR1 SGHVS and CDR2 FNYEAQ. The CDR3 here is CASSLAGGTTGELFF. The DNA for the CDR3 is TGTGCCAGCAGCTTAGCAGGTGGAACCACCGGGGAGCTGTTTTTT.

This chain uses TRBV11-3 with TRBJ2-1; D might be TRBD2 (6 bases). V lost 3 bases, J lost 9 bases, and 24 bases lay in between. The germline V gene has CDR1 SGHNT and CDR2 YENEEA. CDR3 size: 17 residues. The DNA of the CDR3 is TGTGCCAGCAGCTTGCTCGGGACTTTTGGGAGTGGGACTGAGCAGTTCTTC. It is translated as CASSLLGTFGSGTEQFF.

This clonotype appeared a few times. The chain combines TRBV4-3 with TRBJ2-7, with D perhaps matching TRBD1 or TRBD2 (5 bases each). CDR1 and CDR2 (germline): LGHNA, YSLEER. The CDR3 consists of 17 residues. V dropped 2 bases and J dropped 3 bases, with 20 bases sitting between them. The DNA of the CDR3 is TGCGCCAGCAGCCAAAATTTTTTGCCGGGACCGAACTACGAGCAGTACTTC. Amino acid sequence: CASSQNFLPGPNYEQYF.

The chain employs TRBV4-1 and TRBJ2-1; 10 bases line up with TRBD1. CDR1 is MGHRA, CDR2 YSYEKL, per germline. With V trimmed by 6 bases and J by 7 bases, 12 bases remained unmatched. This CDR3 is built from 16 residues. The DNA for the CDR3 is TGCGCCAGCAGACCCCCCGGGACAGGGGATTCAAATGAGCAGTTCTTC. It codes for CASRPPGTGDSNEQFF.

Only one count was recorded for this clonotype. The chain joins TRBV7-3 to TRBJ2-1; 9 nucleotides match TRBD2. V dropped 3 bases and J dropped 9; count of bases not matched to a gene: 6. Germline-derived CDR1 and CDR2 are SGHTA and FQGTGA. This CDR3 region has 14 residues. In DNA form, the CDR3 reads TGTGCCAGCAGCTTCGTAGCGGGAGCTAGTGAGCAGTTCTTC. It codes for CASSFVAGASEQFF.

A note on this clonotype: A junction boundary mismatches the germline segment, possibly from a read error. The V call is TRBV24-1, the J call TRBJ1-5; TRBD1 aligns across 7 bases. CDR3 size: 12 residues. From germline, CDR1 is KGHDR and CDR2 SFDVKD. The CDR3 region has the DNA TGTGTCACCAGTGATGACGACAGGGCCTGGCATTTT. Amino acid sequence: CVTSDDDRAWHF.

The V call is TRBV6-2 or TRBV6-3, the J call TRBJ2-5; tentatively, D is TRBD2 (6 bases). There are 10 residues in the CDR3. Trimming took off 6 bases at V and 7 bases at J, with 6 bases between the two ends. Germline CDR1 and CDR2: MNHEY and SVGEGT. The CDR3 reads CASSGGTQYF. The CDR3 DNA is TGTGCCAGCAGCGGGGGGACCCAGTACTTC.

The chain couples TRBV7-4 to TRBJ2-5; D remains ambiguous. Trimming took 5 bases from V and 4 from J, leaving 17 bases between them. Germline V gene sequence: CDR1 SGHVT, CDR2 SQSDAQ. This CDR3 region has 15 residues. The CDR3 reads CASSLPPGLGETQYF. The CDR3, as DNA: TGTGCCAGCAGCCTCCCCCCCGGGTTAGGAGAGACCCAGTACTTC.

This clonotype has more than one count but fewer than ten. The chain is built from TRBV20-1 and TRBJ1-5; D may be TRBD1 (6 bases). The CDR3 totals 15 residues. The V gene lost 5 bases and the J gene lost 2 bases, with 16 bases spanning the gap. The germline gives CDR1 DFQATT, CDR2 SNEGSKA (reference sequence). CDR3 sequence: CSALWGGAGNQPQHF. CDR3 DNA: TGCAGTGCTCTTTGGGGGGGGGCAGGCAATCAGCCCCAGCATTTT.

This clonotype was counted a few times. This chain joins TRBV19 and TRBJ2-6, with D tentatively TRBD2 (5 bases). Trimming pared 0 bases from V and 0 bases from J, leaving 15 bases between. The CDR3 is 19 amino acids. Germline V gives CDR1 LNHDA, CDR2 SQIVND (reference sequence). The CDR3 DNA sequence: TGTGCCAGTAGTATAGATCGTTTTAGCGCATTCTCTGGGGCCAACGTCCTGACTTTC. The encoded protein is CASSIDRFSAFSGANVLTF. The full variable domain, with the rest looked up from reference TRBV19 and TRBJ2-6, is DGGITQSPKYLFRKEGQNVTLSCEQNLNHDAMYWYRQDPGQGLRLIYYSQIVNDFQKGDIAEGYSVSREKKESFPLTVTSAQKNPTAFYLCASSIDRFSAFSGANVLTFGAGSRLTVL.

This clonotype was observed a few times. The chain carries TRBV18 and TRBJ1-2; the D gene is possibly TRBD1 (5 bases). CDR3 size: 14 residues. Germline values: CDR1 KGHSH, CDR2 LQKENI. Trimming shortened V by 6 bases and J by 2 bases, and 13 bases separated the two germline ends. CDR3 sequence reads: CASSRGGGNYGYTF. CDR3 coding DNA: TGTGCCAGCTCCCGGGGCGGAGGGAACTATGGCTACACCTTC.

The chain joins TRBV5-4 to TRBJ2-1; D unresolved. The CDR3 is made up of 15 amino acids. The V end lost 0 bases, the J end lost 3 bases, and 10 bases lay between the germline ends. Germline V lookup: CDR1 SGHNT, CDR2 YYREEE (reference sequence). The CDR3 sequence is CASSLGASNYNEQFF. DNA of the CDR3: TGTGCCAGCAGCTTGGGGGCGAGCAACTACAATGAGCAGTTCTTC.

In its sample, this clonotype was seen a few times. This chain uses TRBV28 with TRBJ1-1, with TRBD1 as a possible D gene (5 bases). The CDR3 has 14 residues. CDR1 and CDR2 from the germline V gene are MDHEN and SYDVKM. The V end was cut by 3 bases, the J end by 4 bases, with 12 bases between. CDR3 region: CASSFVKGTTEAFF. In DNA form, the CDR3 reads TGTGCCAGCAGTTTCGTGAAGGGGACCACTGAAGCTTTCTTT.

The rearrangement uses TRBV7-2 and TRBJ1-2; TRBD1 might be the D (6 bases). V was pared by 0 bases and J by 7 bases, with 15 bases between. Germline V gene sequence: CDR1 SGHTA, CDR2 FQGNSA. The length of the CDR3 is 15 residues. The CDR3 here is CASSLAVGPGVGYTF. CDR3 nucleotide sequence: TGTGCCAGCAGCTTAGCGGTGGGGCCAGGGGTTGGCTACACCTTC.

The rearrangement links TRBV9 to TRBJ2-1; D not resolved. The CDR3 contains 15 residues. Trimming shortened V by 0 bases and J by 0 bases, and 7 bases separated the two germline ends. Germline V lookup: CDR1 SGDLS, CDR2 YYNGEE. The CDR3 coding sequence is TGTGCCAGCAGCGTAGTGGCGGACTCCTACAATGAGCAGTTCTTC. Its translation is CASSVVADSYNEQFF.

This clonotype was seen at least ten times. This chain connects TRBV7-2 to TRBJ2-2; D might be TRBD1 or TRBD2, each matching 6 bases. This CDR3 is 15 amino acids long. Trimming left V 1 base short and J 7 bases short, with 13 bases between. Per the germline V gene, CDR1 is SGHTA and CDR2 is FQGNSA. CDR3 nucleotide sequence: TGTGCCAGCAGCTTAGTACACAGGGAGGTCGGGGAGCTGTTTTTT. Translating it yields CASSLVHREVGELFF.

This clonotype was picked up a small number of times. The CDR3 sequence: CSARPLDLAGNQPQHF. In DNA, the CDR3 is TGCAGTGCTAGACCCCTGGACCTGGCGGGCAATCAGCCCCAGCATTTT. The chain uses TRBV20-1 and TRBJ1-5; no definite D call. Trimming took 2 bases from V and 2 from J, leaving 16 bases between them. Germline V CDR1 and CDR2: DFQATT, SNEGSKA (reference sequence). This CDR3 has 16 residues.

The CDR3 spells CSANLLQGTMGHEQYF. In nucleotides, the CDR3 is TGCAGTGCTAACCTCTTACAGGGGACTATGGGCCACGAGCAGTACTTC. V is TRBV20-1 and J is TRBJ2-7; D tentatively reads TRBD1 or TRBD2 (7 bases each). The CDR3 consists of 16 residues. The ends were cut back, 4 bases at V and 5 bases at J, with 24 bases in the middle. CDR1 is DFQATT, CDR2 SNEGSKA, per germline (reference sequence).

This clonotype was detected a few times. The rearrangement links TRBV19 to TRBJ2-3; perhaps TRBD1 as D (5 bases). V lost 0 bases to trimming and J lost 10 bases, with 11 bases between them. This CDR3 has 13 residues. Germline V gene data show CDR1 as LNHDA and CDR2 as SQIVND (reference sequence). Here the CDR3 reads CASSIDETVAQYF. The CDR3 region has the DNA TGTGCCAGTAGTATAGATGAGACAGTCGCGCAGTATTTT.

The V and J genes are TRBV19 and TRBJ2-3; TRBD2 matches 8 bases. CDR1 and CDR2 from the germline V gene are LNHDA and SQIVND (reference sequence). With V trimmed by 0 bases and J by 3 bases, 5 bases remained unmatched. CDR3 length: 16 residues. The DNA for the CDR3 is TGTGCCAGTAGTATAGAAGCGGGAGTTCGGACAGATACGCAGTATTTT. Translation gives CASSIEAGVRTDTQYF. The variable domain in full, with the rest retrieved from reference TRBV19 and TRBJ2-3, is DGGITQSPKYLFRKEGQNVTLSCEQNLNHDAMYWYRQDPGQGLRLIYYSQIVNDFQKGDIAEGYSVSREKKESFPLTVTSAQKNPTAFYLCASSIEAGVRTDTQYFGPGTRLTVL.

The V call is TRBV19, the J call TRBJ2-5; no clear D. This CDR3 is 14 amino acids long. The V end lost 5 bases, the J end lost 5 bases, and 15 bases lay between the germline ends. Germline V gives CDR1 LNHDA, CDR2 SQIVND (reference sequence). CDR3 region: CASSLGSVQETQYF. CDR3 DNA: TGTGCCAGTAGTTTGGGGTCGGTCCAGGAGACCCAGTACTTC.

This clonotype has only one observation. The chain employs TRBV29-1 and TRBJ1-1, with 9 bases lining up with TRBD1. Looked up from germline, CDR1 is SQVTM and CDR2 is ANQGSEA. The V and J ends lost 4 bases and 11 bases, in that order; junction bases with no gene match: 32. This CDR3 has 20 amino acids. In DNA, the CDR3 is TGCAGCGTTGCCGGACAGGTTGGGGGACAGGGCACCCCTAGAATAATTCGGGCTTTCTTT. Translation gives CSVAGQVGGQGTPRIIRAFF.

The chain employs TRBV15 and TRBJ1-1; D uncertain. Germline V gene data show CDR1 as LNHNV and CDR2 as YYDKDF (reference sequence). Trimming removed 0 bases at V and 11 bases at J, with 7 bases between. The CDR3 runs 11 residues. The DNA of the CDR3 is TGTGCCACCAGCAGAGACGGAGGGGCTTTCTTT. Translation: CATSRDGGAFF.

CDR3 sequence: CSARDGRLLAGGGTDTQYF. For the CDR3, the DNA is TGCAGTGCTAGAGATGGAAGACTTCTAGCGGGAGGAGGAACAGATACGCAGTATTTT. The chain couples TRBV20-1 to TRBJ2-3; TRBD2 aligns across 11 bases. Germline V CDR1 and CDR2: DFQATT, SNEGSKA (reference sequence). V was clipped by 0 bases and J by 3 bases; unmatched bases: 14. CDR3 length: 19 residues.

This clonotype was counted at least ten times. This rearrangement joins TRBV12-3 or TRBV12-4 to TRBJ2-1; D gene ambiguous. Trimming stripped 5 bases from V and 1 base from J, with 6 bases between. This CDR3 contains 13 residues. The CDR3 DNA sequence: TGTGCCAGCAGTCCTCGATCCTACAATGAGCAGTTCTTC. This gives the protein CASSPRSYNEQFF.

The rearrangement joins TRBV6-2 or TRBV6-3 to TRBJ1-5; 9 positions agree with TRBD1. This CDR3 spans 14 amino acids. Per the germline V gene, CDR1 is MNHEY and CDR2 is SVGEGT. J was trimmed by 5 bases and V by 11 bases; bases with no gene match: 10. The DNA for the CDR3 is TGTGCCTGCCGTGAACAGGGGGCATATCAGCCCCAGCATTTT. Protein product: CACREQGAYQPQHF.

This clonotype occurred a few times. This chain connects TRBV27 to TRBJ2-1; the match to TRBD2 covers 9 bases. V dropped 0 bases and J dropped 2; count of bases not matched to a gene: 5. CDR1 and CDR2 (germline): MNHEY, SMNVEV (reference sequence). The CDR3 has 17 amino acids. Here the CDR3 DNA reads TGTGCCAGCAGTTTATCTAGCGGGAGAGAAACCTACAATGAGCAGTTCTTC. Its translation is CASSLSSGRETYNEQFF.

The V gene is TRBV29-1, the J gene TRBJ2-7; a weak D match, TRBD2 (6 bases). The CDR3 spans 14 residues. Germline V lookup: CDR1 SQVTM, CDR2 ANQGSEA. Deletions cut 6 bases from V and 2 bases from J, with 17 bases between. The CDR3, as DNA: TGCAGCGTCCGGACGGGAGAGTGGACCTACGAGCAGTACTTC. Amino acid sequence: CSVRTGEWTYEQYF.

A few counts support this clonotype. The chain employs TRBV7-6 and TRBJ1-6; D is possibly TRBD1 (5 bases). Deletions cut 11 bases from V and 5 bases from J, with 10 bases between. Germline CDR1 and CDR2: SGHVS and FNYEAQ. CDR3 size: 12 residues. The CDR3 region is CAVDRNNSPLHF. The CDR3 coding sequence is TGTGCCGTCGACAGAAATAATTCACCCCTCCACTTT.